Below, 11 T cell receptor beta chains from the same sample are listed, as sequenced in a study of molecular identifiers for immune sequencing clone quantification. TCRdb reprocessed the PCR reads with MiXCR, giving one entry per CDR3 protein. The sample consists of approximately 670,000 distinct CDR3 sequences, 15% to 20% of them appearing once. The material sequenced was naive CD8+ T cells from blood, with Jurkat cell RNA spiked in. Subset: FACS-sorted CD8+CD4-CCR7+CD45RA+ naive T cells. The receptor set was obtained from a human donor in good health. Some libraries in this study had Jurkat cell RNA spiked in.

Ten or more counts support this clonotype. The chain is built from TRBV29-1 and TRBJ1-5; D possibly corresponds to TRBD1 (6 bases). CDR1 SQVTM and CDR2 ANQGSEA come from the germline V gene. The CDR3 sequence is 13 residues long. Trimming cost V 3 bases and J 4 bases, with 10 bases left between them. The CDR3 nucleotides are TGCAGCGTTGAGACAGGCGGGAATCAGCCCCAGCATTTT. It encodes CSVETGGNQPQHF.

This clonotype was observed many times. The CDR3 protein is CASSQKEAQGADEQYF. CDR3 bases: TGCGCCAGCAGCCAAAAAGAAGCCCAGGGGGCCGACGAGCAGTACTTC. The rearrangement uses TRBV4-1 and TRBJ2-7; 8 bases are a match to TRBD1. From germline, CDR1 is MGHRA and CDR2 YSYEKL. There are 16 residues in the CDR3. The V gene end was trimmed by 2 bases and the J gene end by 5 bases; junction bases not matched to a gene: 11.

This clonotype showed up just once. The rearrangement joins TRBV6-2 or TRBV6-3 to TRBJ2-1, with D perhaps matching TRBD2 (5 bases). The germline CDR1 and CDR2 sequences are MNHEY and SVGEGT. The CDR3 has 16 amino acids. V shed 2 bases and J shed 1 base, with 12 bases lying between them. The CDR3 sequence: CASSYSREVSYNEQFF. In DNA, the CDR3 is TGTGCCAGCAGTTACAGCCGGGAAGTATCCTACAATGAGCAGTTCTTC.

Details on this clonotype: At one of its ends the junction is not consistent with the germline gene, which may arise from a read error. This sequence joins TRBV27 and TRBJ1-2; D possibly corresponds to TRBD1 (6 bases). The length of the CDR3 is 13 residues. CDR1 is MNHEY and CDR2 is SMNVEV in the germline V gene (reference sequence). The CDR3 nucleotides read TGTGCCAGCAGTTTGCAGGGGTGGTCTGGCTACGCCTTC. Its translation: CASSLQGWSGYAF.

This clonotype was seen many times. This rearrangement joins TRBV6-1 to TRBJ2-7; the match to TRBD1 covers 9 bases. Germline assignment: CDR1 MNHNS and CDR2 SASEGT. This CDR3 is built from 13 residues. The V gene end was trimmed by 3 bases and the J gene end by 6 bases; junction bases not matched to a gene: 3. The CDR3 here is CASSERQGVEQYF. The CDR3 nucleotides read TGTGCCAGCAGTGAGAGACAGGGGGTCGAGCAGTACTTC.

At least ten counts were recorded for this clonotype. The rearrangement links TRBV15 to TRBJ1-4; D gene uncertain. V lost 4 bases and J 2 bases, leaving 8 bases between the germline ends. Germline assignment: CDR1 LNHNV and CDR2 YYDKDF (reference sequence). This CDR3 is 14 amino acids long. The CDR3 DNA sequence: TGTGCCACCAGCACAGTTTCGACTAATGAAAAACTGTTTTTT. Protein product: CATSTVSTNEKLFF.

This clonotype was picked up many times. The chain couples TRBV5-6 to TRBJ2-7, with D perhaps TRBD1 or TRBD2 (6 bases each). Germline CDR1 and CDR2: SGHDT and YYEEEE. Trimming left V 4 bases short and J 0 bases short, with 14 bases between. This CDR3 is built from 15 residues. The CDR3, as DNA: TGTGCCAGCAGCATAGGGGGAGGTTTCTCCTACGAGCAGTACTTC. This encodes CASSIGGGFSYEQYF.

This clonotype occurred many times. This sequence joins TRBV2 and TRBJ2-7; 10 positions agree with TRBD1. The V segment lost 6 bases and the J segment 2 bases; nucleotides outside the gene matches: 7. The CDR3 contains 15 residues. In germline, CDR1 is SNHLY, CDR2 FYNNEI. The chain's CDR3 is CASRTPGQGPYEQYF. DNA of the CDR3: TGTGCCAGCAGAACGCCGGGACAGGGGCCCTACGAGCAGTACTTC.

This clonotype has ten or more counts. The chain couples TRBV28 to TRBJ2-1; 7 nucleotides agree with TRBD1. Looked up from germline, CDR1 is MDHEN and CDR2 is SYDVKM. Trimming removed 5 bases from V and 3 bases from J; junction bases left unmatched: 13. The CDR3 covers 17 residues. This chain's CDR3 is CASSPTLDRSNYNEQFF. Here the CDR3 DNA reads TGTGCCAGCAGTCCCACCCTGGACAGGAGTAACTACAATGAGCAGTTCTTC.

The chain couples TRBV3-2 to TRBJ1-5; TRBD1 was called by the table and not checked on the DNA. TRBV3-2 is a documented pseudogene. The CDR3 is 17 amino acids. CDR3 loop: CASRGQGLKGSNQPQHF. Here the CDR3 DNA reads TGTGCCAGCAGGGGACAGGGATTGAAGGGTAGCAATCAGCCCCAGCATTTT.

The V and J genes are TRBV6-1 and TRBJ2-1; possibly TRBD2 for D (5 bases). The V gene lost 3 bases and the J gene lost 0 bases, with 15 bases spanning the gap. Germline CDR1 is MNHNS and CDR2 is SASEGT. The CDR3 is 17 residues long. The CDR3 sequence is CASSDPPGGYSYNEQFF. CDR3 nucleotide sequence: TGTGCCAGCAGTGATCCGCCGGGCGGGTACTCCTACAATGAGCAGTTCTTC.